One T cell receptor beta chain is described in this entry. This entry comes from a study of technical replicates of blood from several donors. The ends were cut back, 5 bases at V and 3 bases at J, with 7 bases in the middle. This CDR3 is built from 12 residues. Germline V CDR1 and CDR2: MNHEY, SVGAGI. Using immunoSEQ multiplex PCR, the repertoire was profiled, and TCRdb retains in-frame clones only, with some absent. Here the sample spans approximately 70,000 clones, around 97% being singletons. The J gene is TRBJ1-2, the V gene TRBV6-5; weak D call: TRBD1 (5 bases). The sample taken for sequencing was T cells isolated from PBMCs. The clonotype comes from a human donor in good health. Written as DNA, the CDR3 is TGTGCCAGCAGTATAGGGGACTATGGCTACACCTTC. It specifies CASSIGDYGYTF.